This T cell receptor (beta chain) stems from a study of T cell repertoires in MIS-A myocarditis. Clones were read by immunoSEQ multiplex PCR, and TCRdb kept only the in-frame ones, dropping some. In the table there are about 16,000 clones, 74% of which are singletons. This CDR3 is 15 amino acids long. V lost 2 bases to trimming and J lost 2 bases, with 13 bases between them. Germline loops: CDR1 KGHSH, CDR2 LQKENI. This clonotype originated in a man aged 18 to 29 with fulminant myocarditis from multisystem inflammatory syndrome in adults (MIS-A) after COVID-19. The chain joins TRBV18 to TRBJ2-7; D is uncertain. Sequenced: left ventricle heart tissue obtained at autopsy. Here the CDR3 reads CASSPVLLSTYEQYF. The CDR3 DNA is TGTGCCAGCTCACCAGTCCTACTATCGACCTACGAGCAGTACTTC.